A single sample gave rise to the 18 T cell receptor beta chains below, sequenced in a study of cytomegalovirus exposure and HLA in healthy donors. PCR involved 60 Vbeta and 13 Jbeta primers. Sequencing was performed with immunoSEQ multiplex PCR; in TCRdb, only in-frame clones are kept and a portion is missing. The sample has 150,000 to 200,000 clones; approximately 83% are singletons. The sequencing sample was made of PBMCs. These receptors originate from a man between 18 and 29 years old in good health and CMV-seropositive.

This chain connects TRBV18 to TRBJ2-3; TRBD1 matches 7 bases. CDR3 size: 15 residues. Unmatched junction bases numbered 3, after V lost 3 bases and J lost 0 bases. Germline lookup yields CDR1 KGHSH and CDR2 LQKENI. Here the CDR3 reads CASSPGTDSTDTQYF. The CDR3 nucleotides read TGTGCCAGCTCACCCGGGACAGACAGCACAGATACGCAGTATTTT.

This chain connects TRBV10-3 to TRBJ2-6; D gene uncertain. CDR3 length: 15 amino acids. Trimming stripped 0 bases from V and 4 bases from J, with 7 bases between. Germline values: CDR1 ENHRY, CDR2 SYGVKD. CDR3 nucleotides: TGTGCCATCAGTGAGTCACTCTCGGGGGCCAACGTCCTGACTTTC. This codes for CAISESLSGANVLTF.

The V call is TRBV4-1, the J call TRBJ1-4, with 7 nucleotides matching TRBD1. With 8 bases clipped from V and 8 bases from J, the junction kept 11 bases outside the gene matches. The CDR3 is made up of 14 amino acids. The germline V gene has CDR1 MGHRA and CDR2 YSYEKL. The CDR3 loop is CASGRGQVEEKLFF. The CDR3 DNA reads TGCGCCAGCGGCCGAGGACAGGTTGAAGAAAAACTGTTTTTT.

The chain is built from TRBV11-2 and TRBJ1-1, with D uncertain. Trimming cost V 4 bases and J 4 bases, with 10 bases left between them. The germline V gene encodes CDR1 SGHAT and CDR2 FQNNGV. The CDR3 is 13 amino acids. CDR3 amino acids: CASSSKPSTEAFF. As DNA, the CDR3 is TGTGCCAGCAGCTCCAAACCGAGCACTGAAGCTTTCTTT.

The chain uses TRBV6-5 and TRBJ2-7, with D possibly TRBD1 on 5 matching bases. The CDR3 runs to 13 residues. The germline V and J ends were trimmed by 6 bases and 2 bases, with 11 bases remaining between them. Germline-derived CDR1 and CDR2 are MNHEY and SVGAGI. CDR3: CASSAQTAYEQYF. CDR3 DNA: TGTGCCAGCAGCGCCCAGACAGCCTACGAGCAGTACTTC.

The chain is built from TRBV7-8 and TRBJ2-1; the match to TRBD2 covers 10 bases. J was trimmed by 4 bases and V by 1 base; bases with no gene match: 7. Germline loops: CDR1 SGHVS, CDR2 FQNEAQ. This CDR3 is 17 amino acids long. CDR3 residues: CASSLVGSGGGYNEQFF. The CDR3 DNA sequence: TGTGCCAGCAGCTTAGTCGGGAGCGGGGGGGGGTACAATGAGCAGTTCTTC.

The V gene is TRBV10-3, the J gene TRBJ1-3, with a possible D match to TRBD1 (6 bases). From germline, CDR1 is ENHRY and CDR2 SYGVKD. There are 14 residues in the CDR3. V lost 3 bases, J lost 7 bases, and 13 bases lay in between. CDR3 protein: CAISEGRGMNTIYF. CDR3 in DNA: TGTGCCATCAGTGAAGGCAGGGGTATGAACACCATATATTTT.

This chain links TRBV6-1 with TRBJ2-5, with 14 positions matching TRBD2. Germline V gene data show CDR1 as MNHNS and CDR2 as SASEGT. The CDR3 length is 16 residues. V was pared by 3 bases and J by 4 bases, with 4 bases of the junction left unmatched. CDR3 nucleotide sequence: TGTGCCAGCAGTGAGGAGGGGACTAGCGGGGGAGAGACCCAGTACTTC. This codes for CASSEEGTSGGETQYF.

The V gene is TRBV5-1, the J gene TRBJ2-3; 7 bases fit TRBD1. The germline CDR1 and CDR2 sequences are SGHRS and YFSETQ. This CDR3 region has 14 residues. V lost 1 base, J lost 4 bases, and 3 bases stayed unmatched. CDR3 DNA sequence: TGCGCCAGCAGCTTGAACAGGGGCGCAGATACGCAGTATTTT. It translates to CASSLNRGADTQYF.

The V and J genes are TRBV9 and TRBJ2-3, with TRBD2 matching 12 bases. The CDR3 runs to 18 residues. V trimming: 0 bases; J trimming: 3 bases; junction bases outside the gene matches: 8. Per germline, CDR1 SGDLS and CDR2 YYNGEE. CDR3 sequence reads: CASSVGPSGGAGTDTQYF. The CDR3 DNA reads TGTGCCAGCAGCGTAGGTCCTAGCGGGGGGGCTGGGACAGATACGCAGTATTTT.

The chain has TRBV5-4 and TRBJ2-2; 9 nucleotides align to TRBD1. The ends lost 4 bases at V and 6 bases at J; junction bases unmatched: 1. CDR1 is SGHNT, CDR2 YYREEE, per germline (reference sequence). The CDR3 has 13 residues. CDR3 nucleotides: TGTGCCAGCAGCCGACAGGGGGCCGGGGAGCTGTTTTTT. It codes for CASSRQGAGELFF.

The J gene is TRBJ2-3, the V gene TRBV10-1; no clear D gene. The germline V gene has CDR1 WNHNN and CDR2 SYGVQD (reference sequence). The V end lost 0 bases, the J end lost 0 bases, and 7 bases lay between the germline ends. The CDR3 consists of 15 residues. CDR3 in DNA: TGCGCCAGCAGTGAGTCTCAACTTAGCACAGATACGCAGTATTTT. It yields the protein CASSESQLSTDTQYF.

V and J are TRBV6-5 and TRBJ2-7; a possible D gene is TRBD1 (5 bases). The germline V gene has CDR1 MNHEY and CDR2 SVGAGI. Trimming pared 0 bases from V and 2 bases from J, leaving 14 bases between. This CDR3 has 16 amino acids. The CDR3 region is CASSYSAGRGTYEQYF. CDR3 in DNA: TGTGCCAGCAGTTACTCCGCTGGTAGGGGTACCTACGAGCAGTACTTC.

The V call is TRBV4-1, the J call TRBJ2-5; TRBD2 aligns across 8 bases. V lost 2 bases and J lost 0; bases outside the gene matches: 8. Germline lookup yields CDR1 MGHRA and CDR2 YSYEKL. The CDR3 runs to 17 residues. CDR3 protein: CASSQLLRGAHQETQYF. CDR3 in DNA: TGCGCCAGCAGCCAACTGCTGCGGGGGGCACACCAAGAGACCCAGTACTTC.

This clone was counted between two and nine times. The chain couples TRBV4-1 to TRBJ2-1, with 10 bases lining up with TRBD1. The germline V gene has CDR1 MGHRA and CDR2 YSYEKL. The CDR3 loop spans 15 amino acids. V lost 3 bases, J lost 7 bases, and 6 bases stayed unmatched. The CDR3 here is CASSHPGQGKNEQFF. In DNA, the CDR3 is TGCGCCAGCAGCCATCCGGGACAGGGGAAGAATGAGCAGTTCTTC.

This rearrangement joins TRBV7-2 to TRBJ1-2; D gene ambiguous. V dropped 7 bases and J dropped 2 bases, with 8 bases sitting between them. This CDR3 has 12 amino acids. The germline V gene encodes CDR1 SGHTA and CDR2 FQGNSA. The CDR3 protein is CASNRVNYGYTF. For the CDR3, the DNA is TGTGCCAGCAATCGGGTCAACTATGGCTACACCTTC.

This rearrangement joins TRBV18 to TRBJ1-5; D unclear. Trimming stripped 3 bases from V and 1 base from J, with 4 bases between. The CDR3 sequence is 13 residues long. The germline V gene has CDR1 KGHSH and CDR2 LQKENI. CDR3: CASSPESNQPQHF. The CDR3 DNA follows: TGTGCCAGCTCACCGGAGAGCAATCAGCCCCAGCATTTT.

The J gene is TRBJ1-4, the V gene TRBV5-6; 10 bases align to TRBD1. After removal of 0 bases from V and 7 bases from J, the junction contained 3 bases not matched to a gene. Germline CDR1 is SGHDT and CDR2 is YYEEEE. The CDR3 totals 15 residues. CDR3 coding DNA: TGTGCCAGCAGCTTGGCGGGACAGGGGACTGAAAAACTGTTTTTT. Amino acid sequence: CASSLAGQGTEKLFF. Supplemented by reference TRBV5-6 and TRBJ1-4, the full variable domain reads DAGVTQSPTHLIKTRGQQVTLRCSPKSGHDTVSWYQQALGQGPQFIFQYYEEEERQRGNFPDRFSGHQFPNYSSELNVNALLLGDSALYLCASSLAGQGTEKLFFGSGTQLSVL.